Following are 32 T cell receptor beta chains from one sample sequenced in a study of blood T cell repertoires in COVID-19. Sequencing was performed with immunoSEQ multiplex PCR; in TCRdb, only in-frame clones are kept and a portion is missing. The sample shows about 200,000 clones, around 82% of them seen only once. The sample comprised PBMCs or T cells enriched from blood (not recorded which). These TCRs come from a woman aged 60-70 years with acute COVID-19.

Many counts were recorded for this clone. The chain is built from TRBV10-3 and TRBJ2-1; D unclear. V was shortened by 8 bases and J by 5 bases, with 10 bases between the two germline ends. Germline V lookup: CDR1 ENHRY, CDR2 SYGVKD. This CDR3 has 12 residues. The CDR3 nucleotides are TGTGCCATCGGCCGGGTCAACAATGAGCAGTTCTTC. Translation gives CAIGRVNNEQFF.

The genes are TRBV28 and TRBJ1-2; 8 bases are shared with TRBD1. This CDR3 comprises 13 residues. The V and J ends lost 4 bases and 7 bases, in that order; junction bases with no gene match: 5. Germline lookup yields CDR1 MDHEN and CDR2 SYDVKM. CDR3 protein: CASSSQGEGGYTF. The CDR3 coding sequence is TGTGCCAGCAGTTCACAGGGGGAGGGTGGCTACACCTTC.

Only a few counts were recorded for this clone. The chain uses TRBV6-4 and TRBJ2-3; 7 bases map to TRBD1. The CDR3 has 15 residues. The J segment lost 0 bases and the V segment lost 8 bases, leaving 8 bases of the junction unmatched. Germline CDR1 and CDR2: MRHNA and SNTAGT. This CDR3 reads CASRPQGVSTDTQYF. CDR3 bases: TGTGCCAGCCGCCCTCAGGGGGTTAGCACAGATACGCAGTATTTT.

The chain recombines TRBV7-9 with TRBJ2-2; the match to TRBD2 covers 10 bases. V shed 3 bases, J shed 7 bases, and the junction held 5 bases outside the gene matches. From germline, CDR1 is SEHNR and CDR2 FQNEAQ (reference sequence). This CDR3 contains 15 residues. The DNA of the CDR3 is TGTGCCAGCAGCTTCCTAGCGGGAGACGTCGGGGAGCTGTTTTTT. This sequence encodes CASSFLAGDVGELFF.

The chain carries TRBV11-2 and TRBJ2-2; 8 bases match TRBD2. The CDR3 is 16 residues long. Germline-derived CDR1 and CDR2 are SGHAT and FQNNGV. The ends lost 4 bases at V and 5 bases at J; junction bases unmatched: 9. The DNA for the CDR3 is TGTGCCAGCAGCTCGCAAGCGGGGGCGGGAACCGGGGAGCTGTTTTTT. As protein: CASSSQAGAGTGELFF.

The chain recombines TRBV7-2 with TRBJ2-7, with 10 nucleotides matching TRBD2. The ends lost 0 bases at V and 3 bases at J; junction bases unmatched: 8. The CDR3 covers 17 residues. CDR1 SGHTA and CDR2 FQGNSA come from the germline V gene. The CDR3 DNA sequence: TGTGCCAGCAGCTTAGCTCCGATTAGCGGGAGGATCTACGAGCAGTACTTC. Translated: CASSLAPISGRIYEQYF.

V is TRBV15 and J is TRBJ2-7; TRBD2 is a possible D gene (5 bases). Germline loops: CDR1 LNHNV, CDR2 YYDKDF (reference sequence). The CDR3 has 13 residues. Between the trimmed V and J ends, which lost 3 bases and 4 bases, there was a span of 10 bases. In DNA, the CDR3 is TGTGCCACCAGCAGGACTATTCTTTACGAGCAGTACTTC. Translation gives CATSRTILYEQYF.

The chain employs TRBV10-3 and TRBJ2-1; tentatively, D is TRBD1 (6 bases). Germline V lookup: CDR1 ENHRY, CDR2 SYGVKD. The V and J ends lost 5 bases and 9 bases respectively, with 14 bases between them. The CDR3 is made up of 13 amino acids. The CDR3 reads CAISQRQVGEQFF. The CDR3, as DNA: TGTGCCATCAGTCAACGACAGGTTGGTGAGCAGTTCTTC.

The chain carries TRBV3-1 (or the pseudogene TRBV3-2) and TRBJ1-2; D possibly corresponds to TRBD1 (6 bases). The CDR3 is 14 residues long. The V gene lost 0 bases and the J gene lost 5 bases, with 10 bases spanning the gap. Looked up from germline, CDR1 is LGHDT and CDR2 is YNNKEL (reference sequence). CDR3 protein: CASSQDSQGYGYTF. The CDR3 nucleotides read TGTGCCAGCAGCCAAGATAGCCAGGGGTATGGCTACACCTTC.

This sequence joins TRBV9 and TRBJ2-3, with D uncertain. The CDR3 extends over 15 amino acids. V was cut by 0 bases and J by 1 base, with 9 bases left in between. The germline gives CDR1 SGDLS, CDR2 YYNGEE. The CDR3 here is CASSVARSGTDTQYF. CDR3 DNA sequence: TGTGCCAGCAGCGTAGCTAGGTCAGGCACAGATACGCAGTATTTT.

The V call is TRBV3-1 (or the pseudogene TRBV3-2), the J call TRBJ1-2; D is possibly TRBD1 (6 bases). Germline values: CDR1 LGHDT, CDR2 YNNKEL (reference sequence). Trimming removed 4 bases at V and 4 bases at J, with 16 bases between. The CDR3 totals 15 residues. CDR3 nucleotide sequence: TGTGCCAGCAGCCCCAGAACAGGGACCTCCTATGGCTACACCTTC. It specifies CASSPRTGTSYGYTF.

The genes are TRBV30 and TRBJ2-3; D is uncertain. CDR3 size: 14 residues. Germline assignment: CDR1 GTSNPN and CDR2 SVGIG (reference sequence). The ends were cut back, 3 bases at V and 0 bases at J, with 10 bases in the middle. The CDR3 reads CAWSRSLSTDTQYF. Written as DNA, the CDR3 is TGTGCCTGGAGCCGGAGCCTTAGCACAGATACGCAGTATTTT.

The chain employs TRBV18 and TRBJ2-7, with a weak D call TRBD2 (5 bases). The V gene's germline CDR1 is KGHSH and CDR2 LQKENI. Trimming pared 4 bases from V and 4 bases from J, leaving 8 bases between. This CDR3 has 12 amino acids. CDR3 nucleotide sequence: TGTGCCAGCTCACTCGGGGATTACGAGCAGTACGTC. It encodes CASSLGDYEQYV.

The chain employs TRBV5-8 and TRBJ2-1, with 7 nucleotides matching TRBD2. Trimming at V came to 4 bases and at J to 4 bases, leaving 11 bases not matched to a gene. The CDR3 is 16 residues long. Looked up from germline, CDR1 is SGHTS and CDR2 is YDEGEE. The CDR3 DNA sequence: TGTGCCAGCAGCCCCCTTGGCGGGAGAAAGTACAATGAGCAGTTCTTC. Amino acid sequence: CASSPLGGRKYNEQFF.

The V and J genes are TRBV2 and TRBJ1-1, with TRBD1 matching 8 bases. Germline assignment: CDR1 SNHLY and CDR2 FYNNEI. The CDR3 sequence is 16 residues long. With V trimmed by 5 bases and J by 1 base, 9 bases remained unmatched. CDR3 in DNA: TGTGCCAGCAGTCAAAGGGCAGGGGGCCAGAACACTGAAGCTTTCTTT. This codes for CASSQRAGGQNTEAFF.

The chain couples TRBV7-9 to TRBJ1-1, with TRBD1 identical over 8 bases. The germline gives CDR1 SEHNR, CDR2 FQNEAQ (reference sequence). The CDR3 runs to 15 residues. Trimming removed 5 bases from V and 8 bases from J; junction bases left unmatched: 13. The CDR3, as DNA: TGTGCCAGCAGCCTTGGACTGACAGGGGCCGCCGAAGCTTTCTTT. It yields the protein CASSLGLTGAAEAFF. The whole variable domain, filled in from reference TRBV7-9 and TRBJ1-1, reads DTGVSQNPRHKITKRGQNVTFRCDPISEHNRLYWYRQTLGQGPEFLTYFQNEAQLEKSRLLSDRFSAERPKGSFSTLEIQRTEQGDSAMYLCASSLGLTGAAEAFFGQGTRLTVV.

This chain links TRBV18 with TRBJ1-1; no reliable D call. V shed 1 base and J shed 4 bases, with 10 bases lying between them. The V gene's germline CDR1 is KGHSH and CDR2 LQKENI. There are 14 residues in the CDR3. The CDR3: CASSPQDISTEAFF. The CDR3 DNA follows: TGTGCCAGCTCACCACAAGACATCAGCACTGAAGCTTTCTTT. The entire variable domain, with the rest obtained from reference TRBV18 and TRBJ1-1, is as follows: NAGVMQNPRHLVRRRGQEARLRCSPMKGHSHVYWYRQLPEEGLKFMVYLQKENIIDESGMPKERFSAEFPKEGPSILRIQQVVRGDSAAYFCASSPQDISTEAFFGQGTRLTVV.

The rearrangement joins TRBV28 to TRBJ2-2, with TRBD1 matching 7 bases. The CDR3 sequence is 16 residues long. V lost 6 bases and J lost 4; bases outside the gene matches: 11. The germline V gene encodes CDR1 MDHEN and CDR2 SYDVKM. CDR3 amino acids: CASSKTGRPATGELFF. CDR3 in DNA: TGTGCCAGCAGCAAGACAGGGAGACCAGCCACCGGGGAGCTGTTTTTT.

This clone has only one observation. The chain recombines TRBV7-2 with TRBJ1-5; D ambiguous. V lost 5 bases to trimming and J lost 0 bases, with 11 bases between them. CDR1 SGHTA and CDR2 FQGNSA come from the germline V gene. CDR3 length equals 15 residues. This CDR3 is CASSPRVYSNQPQHF. The CDR3 DNA sequence: TGTGCCAGCAGCCCCCGAGTATATAGCAATCAGCCCCAGCATTTT.

The V call is TRBV5-6, the J call TRBJ1-5; D is undetermined. Germline CDR1 reads SGHDT; CDR2 reads YYEEEE. V gave up 0 bases and J gave up 6 bases, with 7 bases separating them. The CDR3 covers 13 residues. The CDR3 loop reads CASSLGRGQPQHF. CDR3 DNA sequence: TGTGCCAGCAGCTTGGGGCGGGGTCAGCCCCAGCATTTT.

The J gene is TRBJ1-1, the V gene TRBV19, with D tentatively TRBD1 (6 bases). The V and J ends lost 5 bases and 1 base respectively, with 14 bases between them. This CDR3 spans 15 amino acids. Germline V gene lookup returns CDR1 LNHDA and CDR2 SQIVND (reference sequence). Written as DNA, the CDR3 is TGTGCCAGTAGTCTTAGACAGGAGAGGAACACTGAAGCTTTCTTT. This sequence encodes CASSLRQERNTEAFF.

The gene calls are TRBV6-5 and TRBJ1-1; TRBD1 matches at 8 bases. Trimming removed 2 bases from V and 0 bases from J; junction bases left unmatched: 2. Germline assignment: CDR1 MNHEY and CDR2 SVGAGI. This CDR3 region has 15 residues. CDR3 region: CASSYGQGMNTEAFF. CDR3 in DNA: TGTGCCAGCAGTTACGGACAGGGTATGAACACTGAAGCTTTCTTT.

This clone was detected once. This rearrangement joins TRBV4-3 to TRBJ1-1; D remains ambiguous. Germline CDR1 reads LGHNA; CDR2 reads YSLEER. Trimming removed 1 base at V and 0 bases at J, with 12 bases between. This CDR3 region has 16 residues. The CDR3 region has the DNA TGCGCCAGCAGCCAAGTCAGGCGAATCTTGAACACTGAAGCTTTCTTT. Amino acid sequence: CASSQVRRILNTEAFF.

The chain uses TRBV9 and TRBJ2-7; a weak D match, TRBD1 (6 bases). The ends were cut back, 4 bases at V and 2 bases at J, with 19 bases in the middle. The CDR3 length is 16 residues. The germline V gene encodes CDR1 SGDLS and CDR2 YYNGEE. The CDR3 DNA follows: TGTGCCAGCAGCCCCCGAGGGGGTGGGGCCACCTACGAGCAGTACTTC. It translates to CASSPRGGGATYEQYF.

The rearrangement uses TRBV6-5 and TRBJ2-5; 10 bases map to TRBD2. This CDR3 is built from 15 residues. V was clipped by 4 bases and J by 1 base; unmatched bases: 3. Germline V gives CDR1 MNHEY, CDR2 SVGAGI. CDR3 sequence: CASSFSGGRQETQYF. Written as DNA, the CDR3 is TGTGCCAGCAGTTTTAGCGGGGGGCGCCAAGAGACCCAGTACTTC.

This chain joins TRBV5-1 and TRBJ2-5; possible D gene TRBD1, 5 bases. Germline loops: CDR1 SGHRS, CDR2 YFSETQ. CDR3 size: 14 residues. V was clipped by 4 bases and J by 2 bases, with 12 bases between them. This CDR3 is CASSPNGAQETQYF. CDR3 nucleotides: TGCGCCAGCAGCCCTAATGGGGCACAAGAGACCCAGTACTTC. Full variable domain (missing parts from reference TRBV5-1 and TRBJ2-5): KAGVTQTPRYLIKTRGQQVTLSCSPISGHRSVSWYQQTPGQGLQFLFEYFSETQRNKGNFPGRFSGRQFSNSRSEMNVSTLELGDSALYLCASSPNGAQETQYFGPGTRLLVL.

This clone was seen just once. This chain connects TRBV18 to TRBJ1-6; possibly TRBD1 for D (5 bases). Trimming took 1 base from V and 9 from J, leaving 25 bases between them. Germline V gene data show CDR1 as KGHSH and CDR2 as LQKENI. CDR3 length: 19 residues. This CDR3 reads CASSPLPSASGGLGSPLHF. Here the CDR3 DNA reads TGTGCCAGCTCACCACTTCCAAGCGCTAGCGGGGGTTTAGGTTCACCCCTCCACTTT.

This chain joins TRBV4-1 and TRBJ2-5; no definite D call. Trimming shortened V by 5 bases and J by 1 base, and 8 bases separated the two germline ends. Germline V lookup: CDR1 MGHRA, CDR2 YSYEKL. The CDR3 totals 13 residues. CDR3 nucleotide sequence: TGCGCCAGCAGCTCTCCCAGCCAAGAGACCCAGTACTTC. Residues: CASSSPSQETQYF.

This clone was seen once. This chain joins TRBV29-1 and TRBJ1-1; D might be TRBD1 (6 bases). Per the germline V gene, CDR1 is SQVTM and CDR2 is ANQGSEA. CDR3 length equals 13 residues. V lost 7 bases and J 1 base, leaving 13 bases between the germline ends. CDR3 sequence: CSARQAGNTEAFF. The DNA of the CDR3 is TGCAGCGCACGACAGGCCGGGAACACTGAAGCTTTCTTT.

The rearrangement joins TRBV5-1 to TRBJ2-7; 8 bases are a match to TRBD1. Germline V gene lookup returns CDR1 SGHRS and CDR2 YFSETQ. V lost 0 bases, J lost 0 bases, and 2 bases stayed unmatched. This CDR3 spans 15 amino acids. In DNA form, the CDR3 reads TGCGCCAGCAGCTTGGAAGGACAGGGCTCCTACGAGCAGTACGTC. Translation gives CASSLEGQGSYEQYV.

The rearrangement uses TRBV3-1 (or the pseudogene TRBV3-2) and TRBJ1-2; D remains unclear. CDR3 length equals 12 residues. Germline CDR1 reads LGHDT; CDR2 reads YNNKEL (reference sequence). Trimming took 6 bases from V and 3 from J, leaving 8 bases between them. CDR3 sequence: CASREPHYGYTF. The DNA of the CDR3 is TGTGCCAGCAGAGAGCCCCACTATGGCTACACCTTC.

The chain uses TRBV10-1 and TRBJ1-1; the D gene is possibly TRBD1 (5 bases). Germline assignment: CDR1 WNHNN and CDR2 SYGVQD (reference sequence). The V end was cut by 4 bases, the J end by 0 bases, with 9 bases between. The CDR3 sequence is 14 residues long. CDR3 DNA: TGCGCCAGCAGTGCCAGACAGCTGAACACTGAAGCTTTCTTT. This codes for CASSARQLNTEAFF.